This T cell receptor beta chain was captured by sequencing in a study of T cell changes during pregnancy in multiple sclerosis. TCRdb's copy holds only in-frame clones and misses some; the assay was immunoSEQ multiplex PCR. The table lists about 18,000 clones, around 82% of them singletons. This CDR3 spans 14 amino acids. Per the germline V gene, CDR1 is MNHNS and CDR2 is SASEGT. The V end was cut by 0 bases, the J end by 7 bases, with 13 bases between. In its sample, this clone was seen once. The V call is TRBV6-1, the J call TRBJ2-7; D may be TRBD2 (7 bases). The starting material was CD8+ T cells from peripheral blood mononuclear cells, obtained in the third trimester of pregnancy. The clonotype was recovered from a female donor in good health, enrolled as a control in a pregnancy study. The CDR3 spells CASSEAGGPWEQYF. In DNA, the CDR3 is TGTGCCAGCAGTGAAGCGGGGGGGCCTTGGGAGCAGTACTTC.